Below are 20 T cell receptor beta chains sequenced from a single sample in a study of post-analysis software for immune sequencing data. These receptors' antigens are unknown. Sequencing libraries made from TCR beta cDNA carried unique molecular identifiers. MiXCR, applied by TCRdb to the PCR reads, yields one record per CDR3 protein. In the table there are hundreds of thousands of distinct CDR3 sequences, 25% to 30% of which are singletons. Broader study findings: Patients showed TRBV5-6, TRBV5-1 and TRBV20-1 among five TRBV segments more frequent than in controls.

Sequencing input: blood. Receptor source: a girl under 18 with multiple sclerosis.

The V call is TRBV20-1, the J call TRBJ2-3, with a possible D match to TRBD2 (5 bases). This CDR3 has 15 amino acids. Germline CDR1 and CDR2: DFQATT and SNEGSKA (reference sequence). Trimming took 1 base from V and 2 from J, leaving 13 bases between them. CDR3 region: CSARVGASLTDTQYF. The CDR3 region has the DNA TGCAGTGCTAGAGTAGGTGCTAGCCTCACAGATACGCAGTATTTT.

This clonotype turned up a few times. The V and J genes are TRBV6-5 and TRBJ1-5; 8 nucleotides agree with TRBD1. V lost 2 bases and J lost 0; bases outside the gene matches: 15. Germline V gene lookup returns CDR1 MNHEY and CDR2 SVGAGI. The CDR3 extends over 20 amino acids. The CDR3 is CASSYPKDRAWGDSNQPQHF. The CDR3 DNA reads TGTGCCAGCAGTTACCCTAAGGACAGGGCTTGGGGGGATAGCAATCAGCCCCAGCATTTT.

This clonotype has only one observation. The J gene is TRBJ2-3, the V gene TRBV28, with TRBD2 as a possible D gene (6 bases). The CDR3 has 15 residues. V lost 2 bases to trimming and J lost 3 bases, with 12 bases between them. CDR1 is MDHEN and CDR2 is SYDVKM in the germline V gene. The DNA of the CDR3 is TGTGCCAGCAGTTTACTAGCGAGAGATACAGATACGCAGTATTTT. Translation: CASSLLARDTDTQYF.

The rearrangement uses TRBV12-3 or TRBV12-4 and TRBJ1-2; 10 bases map to TRBD1. The V and J ends lost 6 bases and 7 bases, in that order; junction bases with no gene match: 8. The CDR3 is 14 amino acids. CDR3 sequence (DNA): TGTGCCAGCAGGATGACAGGGGGCGCGGGTGGCTACACCTTC. Amino acids: CASRMTGGAGGYTF.

There are a few counts of this clonotype. J is TRBJ1-1 and V is TRBV18, with D perhaps matching TRBD1 (5 bases). Germline V CDR1 and CDR2: KGHSH, LQKENI. V shed 0 bases and J shed 4 bases, with 9 bases lying between them. This CDR3 contains 14 residues. CDR3 sequence reads: CASSPPGASTEAFF. DNA of the CDR3: TGTGCCAGCTCACCACCCGGGGCCTCCACTGAAGCTTTCTTT.

This clonotype was seen a few times. The chain has TRBV20-1 and TRBJ2-7, with D possibly being TRBD1 (6 bases). This CDR3 comprises 15 residues. V lost 3 bases and J lost 1, with 16 bases in between. The germline V gene encodes CDR1 DFQATT and CDR2 SNEGSKA (reference sequence). CDR3: CSARAGVAGSYEQYF. The CDR3 coding sequence is TGCAGTGCTAGGGCAGGGGTGGCAGGGTCCTACGAGCAGTACTTC.

This clonotype occurred many times. The V gene is TRBV29-1, the J gene TRBJ2-5; 10 nucleotides match TRBD1. The CDR3 runs 13 residues. Germline trimming cut 6 bases from V and 5 bases from J; bases unmatched to any gene: 6. Germline CDR1 and CDR2: SQVTM and ANQGSEA. CDR3 sequence (DNA): TGCAGCGTACGACAGGGGGCGGGGGAGACCCAGTACTTC. Translating gives CSVRQGAGETQYF.

The J gene is TRBJ2-3, the V gene TRBV5-6; D gene uncertain. Germline assignment: CDR1 SGHDT and CDR2 YYEEEE. V was clipped by 3 bases and J by 9 bases, with 8 bases between them. This CDR3 region has 11 residues. CDR3: CASSSHPTQYF. The DNA for the CDR3 is TGTGCCAGCAGCTCCCATCCAACGCAGTATTTT.

This rearrangement joins TRBV20-1 to TRBJ2-1, with 8 bases fitting TRBD2. Per the germline V gene, CDR1 is DFQATT and CDR2 is SNEGSKA (reference sequence). After removal of 4 bases from V and 0 bases from J, the junction contained 14 bases not matched to a gene. The length of the CDR3 is 18 residues. DNA for the CDR3: TGCAGTGCTACGGGTAGCGGGGCCCTCTCGAGCTCCTACAATGAGCAGTTCTTC. Translated: CSATGSGALSSSYNEQFF.

The chain couples TRBV7-9 to TRBJ1-4, with D perhaps matching TRBD1 (5 bases). With 0 bases removed from V and 6 bases from J, the gap between germline ends came to 5 bases. Germline CDR1 SEHNR, CDR2 FQNEAQ (reference sequence). This CDR3 region has 13 residues. The CDR3 DNA sequence: TGTGCCAGCAGCTTAGCAGGGGATGAAAAACTGTTTTTT. It encodes CASSLAGDEKLFF.

This chain joins TRBV15 and TRBJ2-1, with 14 positions matching TRBD2. This CDR3 comprises 15 residues. CDR1 and CDR2 (germline): LNHNV, YYDKDF (reference sequence). The V gene end was trimmed by 4 bases and the J gene end by 8 bases; junction bases not matched to a gene: 4. In DNA form, the CDR3 reads TGTGCCACCAGCAAGGGACTAGCGGGAGCGGATGAGCAGTTCTTC. This codes for CATSKGLAGADEQFF.

The chain carries TRBV20-1 and TRBJ2-3; 9 bases agree with TRBD2. This CDR3 spans 16 amino acids. Germline trimming cut 3 bases from V and 2 bases from J; bases unmatched to any gene: 9. Germline CDR1 reads DFQATT; CDR2 reads SNEGSKA (reference sequence). The CDR3 DNA reads TGCAGTGCTAGGCGGGGGGCTAGCGGGGTCACAGATACGCAGTATTTT. Protein product: CSARRGASGVTDTQYF.

This clonotype was counted between two and nine times. J is TRBJ2-1 and V is TRBV18; 7 bases are shared with TRBD2. The CDR3 is 15 residues long. V was pared by 8 bases and J by 0 bases, with 7 bases of the junction left unmatched. Germline V gene sequence: CDR1 KGHSH, CDR2 LQKENI. This CDR3 reads CASEASGISYNEQFF. The CDR3 DNA reads as TGTGCCAGCGAGGCCAGCGGGATCTCCTACAATGAGCAGTTCTTC.

CDR3 sequence reads: CASSFAPRGGQYF. For the CDR3, the DNA is TGTGCCAGCAGTTTTGCCCCTCGAGGGGGGCAGTACTTC. The chain joins TRBV28 to TRBJ2-7; TRBD1 might be the D (6 bases). The CDR3 is 13 amino acids. With 3 bases removed from V and 9 bases from J, the gap between germline ends came to 15 bases. CDR1 MDHEN and CDR2 SYDVKM come from the germline V gene.

The rearrangement links TRBV7-9 to TRBJ2-3; tentatively, D is TRBD1 or TRBD2 (6 bases each). Germline lookup yields CDR1 SEHNR and CDR2 FQNEAQ (reference sequence). With 4 bases removed from V and 5 bases from J, the gap between germline ends came to 13 bases. The CDR3 sequence is 14 residues long. In DNA form, the CDR3 reads TGTGCCAGCAGCTCGGGGGCAGGGTTAGATACGCAGTATTTT. It specifies CASSSGAGLDTQYF.

There are a few counts of this clonotype. The gene calls are TRBV20-1 and TRBJ1-2; D unclear. The V end lost 5 bases, the J end lost 4 bases, and 23 bases lay between the germline ends. The length of the CDR3 is 16 residues. Germline CDR1 is DFQATT and CDR2 is SNEGSKA (reference sequence). The DNA for the CDR3 is TGCAGTGCTTCCCTTCTCGCGGAGGGAGGTGGCTATGGCTACACCTTC. This codes for CSASLLAEGGGYGYTF.

This chain joins TRBV15 and TRBJ2-2, with D possibly matching TRBD1 (5 bases). This CDR3 comprises 16 residues. Germline loops: CDR1 LNHNV, CDR2 YYDKDF (reference sequence). Trimming removed 0 bases at V and 1 base at J, with 9 bases between. In DNA, the CDR3 is TGTGCCACCAGCAGAGACCCCACAGGGAACACCGGGGAGCTGTTTTTT. Its translation is CATSRDPTGNTGELFF. Filled out from reference TRBV15 and TRBJ2-2, the complete variable domain reads DAMVIQNPRYQVTQFGKPVTLSCSQTLNHNVMYWYQQKSSQAPKLLFHYYDKDFNNEADTPDNFQSRRPNTSFCFLDIRSPGLGDTAMYLCATSRDPTGNTGELFFGEGSRLTVL.

This clonotype was found a few times. The chain employs TRBV5-1 and TRBJ2-3; no clear D. Between the trimmed V and J ends, which lost 6 bases and 1 base, there was a span of 12 bases. CDR1 and CDR2 (germline): SGHRS, YFSETQ. The CDR3 is made up of 14 amino acids. The CDR3 is CASTPDARTDTQYF. CDR3 bases: TGCGCCAGCACCCCTGACGCCCGCACAGATACGCAGTATTTT. The full variable domain, its missing parts supplied by reference TRBV5-1 and TRBJ2-3, is KAGVTQTPRYLIKTRGQQVTLSCSPISGHRSVSWYQQTPGQGLQFLFEYFSETQRNKGNFPGRFSGRQFSNSRSEMNVSTLELGDSALYLCASTPDARTDTQYFGPGTRLTVL.

The chain recombines TRBV7-9 with TRBJ1-1; TRBD1 matches 12 bases. Germline V gives CDR1 SEHNR, CDR2 FQNEAQ (reference sequence). There are 16 residues in the CDR3. After removal of 4 bases from V and 4 bases from J, the junction contained 7 bases not matched to a gene. CDR3 amino acids: CASSSGQGAPFTEAFF. The CDR3 DNA reads TGTGCCAGCAGCTCGGGACAGGGGGCTCCTTTCACTGAAGCTTTCTTT.

This clonotype was seen a handful of times. The rearrangement joins TRBV4-3 to TRBJ1-2; D ambiguous. Germline V gene data show CDR1 as LGHNA and CDR2 as YSLEER. The CDR3 loop spans 16 amino acids. Trimming left V 1 base short and J 4 bases short, with 16 bases between. CDR3: CASSQGKETSVYGYTF. In DNA form, the CDR3 reads TGCGCCAGCAGCCAAGGAAAAGAGACGTCGGTCTATGGCTACACCTTC.